This TCR beta chain was obtained from a study of T cell repertoires in cytomegalovirus infection. In its sample, this clonotype was seen many times. The antigen is unknown. TCRdb independently ran MiXCR on the reads; one entry per CDR3 protein. The profile shows approximately 990,000 distinct CDR3 sequences, approximately 31% of them singletons. Germline loops: CDR1 SGHTA, CDR2 FQGNSA. V lost 2 bases and J 3 bases, leaving 14 bases between the germline ends. The CDR3 is made up of 15 amino acids. This receptor was obtained from a human donor in good health (CMV status not recorded). Some clones in this sample may be carry-over from other donors' samples. The V call is TRBV7-2, the J call TRBJ2-7, with D possibly TRBD1 on 6 matching bases. The sample in question was cultured CD8+ T cells from PBMCs, obtained from culture after CMV antigen stimulation. This CDR3 is CASSLFPDRNYEQYF. For the CDR3, the DNA is TGTGCCAGCAGCTTATTCCCTGACAGGAACTACGAGCAGTACTTC. Combining the CDR3 with reference TRBV7-2 and TRBJ2-7 gives the whole variable domain GAGVSQSPSNKVTEKGKDVELRCDPISGHTALYWYRQSLGQGLEFLIYFQGNSAPDKSGLPSDRFSAERTGGSVSTLTIQRTQQEDSAVYLCASSLFPDRNYEQYFGPGTRLTVT.